This T cell receptor beta chain was obtained from a study of shared clonotypes between healthy human individuals. In the study overall: Donors consisted of two women and a few men between 18 and 49. Overall study results and limits: The low donor count limited represented genetic and exposure-history diversity.

The sorted-subset replicate PCRs were given about 200 ng DNA, which is about 30,000 T cell genomes. TCRdb keeps only in-frame clones here, not all; method: immunoSEQ multiplex PCR. The sample contains hundreds of thousands of clones, approximately 97% of which appear only once. Turning to this clone: Its antigen is still unknown.

CD45RO negativity and positive selection for CCR7 defined naive CD8 cells, a population that excluded terminally differentiated effector memory CD45RA+ cells. V was pared by 0 bases and J by 11 bases, with 15 bases of the junction left unmatched. CDR1 and CDR2 (germline): SEHNR, FQNEAQ (reference sequence). This CDR3 has 16 amino acids. This clonotype was obtained from a man in his thirties or forties in good health. Input material: naive CD8+ T cells sorted from blood. The chain links TRBV7-9 to TRBJ1-2, with 7 bases fitting TRBD1. The CDR3 region is CASSLAGLGTVELYTF. In DNA form, the CDR3 reads TGTGCCAGCAGCTTAGCGGGACTCGGGACAGTAGAACTTTACACCTTC. Using reference TRBV7-9 and TRBJ1-2 for the parts outside the CDR3, the full variable domain is DTGVSQNPRHKITKRGQNVTFRCDPISEHNRLYWYRQTLGQGPEFLTYFQNEAQLEKSRLLSDRFSAERPKGSFSTLEIQRTEQGDSAMYLCASSLAGLGTVELYTFGSGTRLTVV.